Below, 3 T cell receptor beta chains from the same sample are listed, as sequenced in a study of vaccination and CD4 T cells after COVID-19. TCRdb used MiXCR to reprocess the PCR reads, holding one entry per CDR3 protein. The data hold 25,000 or so distinct CDR3 sequences, with around 53% observed a single time. Specimen: CD4+ T cells from blood, collected before SARS-CoV-2 vaccination. The receptors come from a human donor who had recovered from COVID-19.

The rearrangement joins TRBV18 to TRBJ2-7; D may correspond to TRBD1 or TRBD2 (5 bases each). The CDR3 has 14 residues. The germline V gene encodes CDR1 KGHSH and CDR2 LQKENI. Trimming removed 2 bases at V and 2 bases at J, with 10 bases between. CDR3 sequence reads: CASSPGTDTYEQYF. Here the CDR3 DNA reads TGTGCCAGCTCACCAGGGACGGACACCTACGAGCAGTACTTC. Together with reference TRBV18 and TRBJ2-7, the CDR3 gives the full variable domain: NAGVMQNPRHLVRRRGQEARLRCSPMKGHSHVYWYRQLPEEGLKFMVYLQKENIIDESGMPKERFSAEFPKEGPSILRIQQVVRGDSAAYFCASSPGTDTYEQYFGPGTRLTVT.

The chain combines TRBV2 with TRBJ2-2; a weak D match, TRBD2 (6 bases). The germline gives CDR1 SNHLY, CDR2 FYNNEI. V was trimmed by 6 bases and J by 3 bases, leaving 8 bases between them. This CDR3 has 13 residues. CDR3 residues: CASRGTYTGELFF. The CDR3 nucleotides are TGTGCCAGCAGGGGGACTTACACCGGGGAGCTGTTTTTT.

The chain combines TRBV19 with TRBJ2-3; the D gene is possibly TRBD2 (7 bases). This CDR3 region has 16 residues. The V gene lost 3 bases and the J gene lost 2 bases, with 15 bases spanning the gap. Germline-derived CDR1 and CDR2 are LNHDA and SQIVND (reference sequence). This CDR3 reads CASSIVAGAFTDTQYF. Here the CDR3 DNA reads TGTGCCAGTAGTATTGTGGCGGGGGCCTTCACAGATACGCAGTATTTT. The variable domain in full, completed from reference TRBV19 and TRBJ2-3, reads DGGITQSPKYLFRKEGQNVTLSCEQNLNHDAMYWYRQDPGQGLRLIYYSQIVNDFQKGDIAEGYSVSREKKESFPLTVTSAQKNPTAFYLCASSIVAGAFTDTQYFGPGTRLTVL.